The TCR beta chain under discussion was sequenced for a study of blood T cell repertoires in COVID-19 (dated by TCRdb to 2020 to 2021). About the study as a whole: The collaborator samples originated in the United States, Italy and Spain and spanned the acute and convalescent phases of COVID-19. The prospective study material was composed of cDNA or gDNA derived from T cells, B-cell-depleted T cells, or PBMCs. Deeply sampled blood TCRbeta repertoires from subjects exposed to, actively infected with, or recovered from COVID-19 were included in the dataset. A freely available public database, intended as a resource for researchers studying the immune response to SARS-CoV-2, is where the repertoires were released. The samples were drawn from the first 160 participants of the ongoing ImmuneRACE study and from roughly 1,300 subjects provided by 6 global collaborators. The sample metadata nearly always contained a de-identified subject ID, COVID-19 status, age in years and sex. Where available, HLA class I and class II types were obtained from metadata supplied by the sample provider rather than from assay-based typing. Study-wide findings and limitations: How much clinical and demographic metadata was included differed by source and by participant, and the metadata was provided uncurated.

TCRbeta CDR3 regions were amplified from genomic DNA by means of the immunoSEQ Assay, a bias-controlled multiplex PCR. As for the original processing: Within the assay, amplification of reference gene primers was used to estimate how many nucleated cells each sample contained. To quantify the absolute abundance of each unique TCRbeta CDR3 rearrangement, sequence reads were collapsed and filtered. For each sample, productive Simpson clonality was calculated as the square root of Simpson's diversity index across productive rearrangements. TCRdb took this table from immuneACCESS and kept in-frame rearrangements with V and J called. Such tables lack part of the clones; where checked against another copy, unresolved V genes explain under half of the gap, and the rest is unexplained. From that table come the V and J calls and clone size; the DNA was used to work out D and trimming. Recorded for this sample are approximately 240,000 clones; approximately 83% of them occurred a single time. The ten largest clones take up around 1.3% of the sample.

In the case of this clone: Its target antigen remains unknown. Base quality data are lacking; no much larger clone is found one base away.

In Seattle, one collaborating source enrolled patients while the infection was active and tracked those patients longitudinally over the course of disease. Each collaborating institution followed its own protocols to collect whole blood in K2EDTA tubes. For TCRbeta analysis, collaborators shipped samples as frozen whole blood, isolated PBMCs, or DNA extracted from either of those sample types. The germline V gene supplies CDR1 MNHEY and CDR2 SVGAGI. V was cut back by 5 bases and J by 7 bases, leaving a gap of 12 bases between them. The CDR3 runs 14 residues from the cysteine to the phenylalanine. Just the 42-base CDR3 DNA is kept, in frame starting at base 1.

This TCR came from a woman aged 25 to 39 with COVID-19, enrolled during active disease. Sequencing used peripheral blood. The rearrangement joined TRBV6-5 to TRBJ1-6; the D segment could be TRBD1, given 5 matching bases. The DNA reads as follows: TGTGCCAGCAGTCCCCGGGGGTGGAATTCACCCCTCCACTTT. This translates into CASSPRGWNSPLHF.